This TCR beta chain emerged from a study of T cells in tumors after PD-1 blockade. Overall study context: Tumor samples averaged about 25,000 templates (range about 500-99,264) and thousands of unique clonotypes.

The method was immunoSEQ multiplex PCR; TCRdb's version includes in-frame clones alone and lacks a portion of them. The repertoire consists of roughly 13,000 clones, with about 66% occurring once and the leading ten covering 25% to 35%. Findings of the study overall: Clonal replacement was seen across treatment, not between pre-treatment samples. Approximately 41% of tumor TCR clonotypes were also found in blood.

Each patient got pembrolizumab 200 mg every 3 weeks or cemiplimab 350 mg every 2 weeks. With 3 bases clipped from V and 2 bases from J, the junction kept 4 bases outside the gene matches. The CDR3 is made up of 15 amino acids. CDR1 and CDR2 (germline): KGHDR, SFDVKD. In its sample, this clone is medium-sized. As yet, its antigen is unknown. The source of this sequence is a human donor with cutaneous squamous cell carcinoma. Sequenced material: tumor tissue, taken after anti-PD-1 treatment. This rearrangement joins TRBV24-1 to TRBJ2-3; 7 bases align to TRBD1. Here the CDR3 DNA reads TGTGCCACCAGTGATCCGGGACAGTCCACAGATACGCAGTATTTT. Encoded protein: CATSDPGQSTDTQYF.